The clone carrying this TCR beta chain has a single count. The data were obtained in a study of Ad26.COV2.S vaccination and SARS-CoV-2 variants. Germline values: CDR1 KGHSH, CDR2 LQKENI. This CDR3 is built from 13 residues. Trimming took off 3 bases at V and 4 bases at J, with 9 bases between the two ends. Treatment here: approximately 18 received Ad26.COV2.S at low or high dose, single or two shots; several received placebo; per-sample allocation not given. Collection of the samples took place on day 63 after the first injection of vaccine or placebo. The study used a vaccine consisting of an Ad26 vector that expressed Wuhan-strain SARS-CoV-2 spike. Produced via immunoSEQ multiplex PCR; TCRdb's table is partial and in-frame only. The sample consists of around 300,000 clones, roughly 90% of them appearing once.

This TCR was sampled from a person aged 18-65 years who received the Ad26.COV2.S COVID-19 vaccine or a placebo. The chain recombines TRBV18 with TRBJ1-2; D gene ambiguous. Sequencing was performed on peripheral blood, taken in a trial of Ad26.COV2.S vaccine versus placebo. The CDR3: CASSPLEAYGYTF. The DNA of the CDR3 is TGTGCCAGCTCACCTTTGGAAGCCTATGGCTACACCTTC.